This T cell receptor (beta chain) was sequenced during a study of T cell clonality in common variable immunodeficiency. This clone was seen repeatedly, ten times or more. Read data end 3 residues before the CDR3 end; the end is taken from the germline J gene. This CDR3 is built from 14 residues. After removal of 6 bases from V and 2 bases from J, the junction contained 6 bases not matched to a gene. The V gene's germline CDR1 is LNHDA and CDR2 SQIVND (reference sequence). TCRdb's copy holds only in-frame clones and misses some; the assay was immunoSEQ multiplex PCR. This set yields 40,000 to 65,000 clones and no singletons; the top ten hold roughly 3.5%.

This receptor was taken from a person aged 18-70 years in good health. V and J are TRBV19 and TRBJ2-7; TRBD2 matches at 8 bases. Material: peripheral blood mononuclear cells. Partial CDR3 DNA: TGTGCCAGTAGGGAGTCTAGCGGGCCCTACGAG. It encodes CASRESSGPYE. The entire CDR3 sequence reads CASRESSGPYEQYF.